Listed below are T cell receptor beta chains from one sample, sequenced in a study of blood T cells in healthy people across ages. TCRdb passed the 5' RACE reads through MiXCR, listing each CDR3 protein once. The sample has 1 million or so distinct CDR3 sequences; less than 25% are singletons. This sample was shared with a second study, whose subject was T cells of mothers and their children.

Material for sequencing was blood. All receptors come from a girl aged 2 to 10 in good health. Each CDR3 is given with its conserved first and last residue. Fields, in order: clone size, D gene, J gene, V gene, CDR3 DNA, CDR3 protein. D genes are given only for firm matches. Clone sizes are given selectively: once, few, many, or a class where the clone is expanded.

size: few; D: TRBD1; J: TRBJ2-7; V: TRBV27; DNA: TGTGCCAGCAGTTTAACGTGGGGGACAGGGGCAGACGAGCAGTACTTC; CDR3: CASSLTWGTGADEQYF
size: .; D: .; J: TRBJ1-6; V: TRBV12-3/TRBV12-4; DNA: TGTGCCAGCAGTTTGTTCGGACCCCTCCACTTT; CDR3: CASSLFGPLHF
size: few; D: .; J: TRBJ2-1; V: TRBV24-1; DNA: TGTGCCACCAGCGCCCCTCTTGGTACCCATGAGCAGTTCTTC; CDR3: CATSAPLGTHEQFF
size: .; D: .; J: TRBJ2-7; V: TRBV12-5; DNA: TGTGCTAGTGTTTCATCCAGGGGAACGCCATTTACCTACGAGCAGTACTTC; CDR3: CASVSSRGTPFTYEQYF
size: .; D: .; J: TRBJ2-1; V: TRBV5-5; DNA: TGTGCCAGCAGCGGCCGGCCTCAATACAATGAGCAGTTCTTC; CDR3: CASSGRPQYNEQFF
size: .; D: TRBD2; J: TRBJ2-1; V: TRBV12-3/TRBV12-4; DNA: TGTGCCAGCAGAACCCGACTAGCGGGGGGCAATGAGCAGTTCTTC; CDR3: CASRTRLAGGNEQFF
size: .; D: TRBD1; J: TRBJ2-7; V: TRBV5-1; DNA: TGCGCCAGCAGCCCATCCGGGACAGGGGTTTACGAGCAGTACTTC; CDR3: CASSPSGTGVYEQYF
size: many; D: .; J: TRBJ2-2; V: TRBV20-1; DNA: TGCAGTGCCCCCCGGACTGGGAACACCGGGGAGCTGTTTTTT; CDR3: CSAPRTGNTGELFF
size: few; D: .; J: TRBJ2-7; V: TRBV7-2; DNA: TGTGCCAGCAGCCTATGGGACTCTGGGTCCTACGAGCAGTACTTC; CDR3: CASSLWDSGSYEQYF
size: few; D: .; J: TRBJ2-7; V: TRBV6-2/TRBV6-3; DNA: TGTGCCAGCGGGACTCAGACCTACGAGCAGTACTTC; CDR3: CASGTQTYEQYF
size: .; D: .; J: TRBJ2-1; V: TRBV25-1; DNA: TGTGCCAGCAGTGAAAGGCCAGGGCTATCAACCTTC; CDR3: CASSERPGLSTF
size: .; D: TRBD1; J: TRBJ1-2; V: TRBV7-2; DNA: TGTGCCAGCAGCTTAGAGGGGGCGGACTATGGCTACACCTTC; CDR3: CASSLEGADYGYTF
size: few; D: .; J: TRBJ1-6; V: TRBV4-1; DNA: TGCGCCAGCAGCCAAGATCCGACAGGACGATCACCCCTCCACTTT; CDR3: CASSQDPTGRSPLHF
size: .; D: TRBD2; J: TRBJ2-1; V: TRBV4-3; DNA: TGCGCCAGCAGCCAACTGCGGGGGGGGTACAATGAGCAGTTCTTC; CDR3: CASSQLRGGYNEQFF
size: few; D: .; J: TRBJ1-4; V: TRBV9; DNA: TGTGCCAGCAGCGTAGACGTCGCAACTAATGAAAAACTGTTTTTT; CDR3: CASSVDVATNEKLFF
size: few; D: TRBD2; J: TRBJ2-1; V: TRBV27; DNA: TGTGCCAGCAGTCGGGAGGACTATGAGCAGTTCTTC; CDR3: CASSREDYEQFF
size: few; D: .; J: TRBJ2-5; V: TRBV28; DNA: TGTGCCAGCAGTTTACGTCCCTATGGGGAGACCCAGTACTTC; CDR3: CASSLRPYGETQYF
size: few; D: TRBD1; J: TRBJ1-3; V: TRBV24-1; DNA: TGTGCCACCAGTGATTCTAGACAGGGCTCTGGAAACACCATATATTTT; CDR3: CATSDSRQGSGNTIYF
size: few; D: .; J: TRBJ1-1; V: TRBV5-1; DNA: TGCGCCAGCAGCGGCCCCCTCACAGGGACCGAAGCTTTCTTT; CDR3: CASSGPLTGTEAFF
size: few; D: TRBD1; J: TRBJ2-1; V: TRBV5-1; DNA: TGCGCCAGCAACCCGACAGGGAACTCCTACAATGAGCAGTTCTTC; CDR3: CASNPTGNSYNEQFF
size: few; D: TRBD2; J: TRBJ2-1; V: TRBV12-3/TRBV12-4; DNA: TGTGCCAGCAGTCTAAGCGGGAAGCAGTTCTTC; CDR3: CASSLSGKQFF
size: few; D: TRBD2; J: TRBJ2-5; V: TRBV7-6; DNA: TGTGCCAGCAGCCCTAGGACTAGCGCTGAAGAGACCCAGTACTTC; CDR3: CASSPRTSAEETQYF
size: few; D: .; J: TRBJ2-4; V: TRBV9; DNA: TGTGCCAGCAGCGTAGGGCAGGGGAAAAACATTCAGTACTTC; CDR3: CASSVGQGKNIQYF
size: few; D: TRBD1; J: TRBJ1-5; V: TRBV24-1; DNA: TGTGCCACCAGTGATCCGACAGGGGGGGACGATCAGCCCCAGCATTTT; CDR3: CATSDPTGGDDQPQHF
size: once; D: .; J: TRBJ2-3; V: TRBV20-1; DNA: TGCAGTGCGGACTTAGCGGATGGCACAGATACGCAGTATTTT; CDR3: CSADLADGTDTQYF
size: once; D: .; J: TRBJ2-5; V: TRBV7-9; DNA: TGTGCCAGCGGGGTTGAAGGGGGATCATCCCAAGAGACCCAGTACTTC; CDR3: CASGVEGGSSQETQYF
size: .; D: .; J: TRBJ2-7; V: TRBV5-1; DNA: TGCGCCAGCAGCTGGTACGAGCAGTACTTC; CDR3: CASSWYEQYF
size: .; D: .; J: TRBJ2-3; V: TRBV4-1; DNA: TGCGCCAGCAGCCAAGCCACCGGGGGGCTATATACGCAGTATTTT; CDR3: CASSQATGGLYTQYF
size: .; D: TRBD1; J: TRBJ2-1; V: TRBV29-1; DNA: TGCAGCGTTGAATGGGGACAGGGGGCGCCCAATGAGCAGTTCTTC; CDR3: CSVEWGQGAPNEQFF
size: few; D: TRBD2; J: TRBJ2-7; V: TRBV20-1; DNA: TGCAGTGCAGCGGGAGATTCCGAGCAGTACTTC; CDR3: CSAAGDSEQYF
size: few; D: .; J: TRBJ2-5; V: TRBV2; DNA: TGTGCCAGCAAGGAGTCTACCCAAGAGACCCAGTACTTC; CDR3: CASKESTQETQYF
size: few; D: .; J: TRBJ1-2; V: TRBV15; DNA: TGTGCCACCAGCAGAGGGGCGGGACTGCTTTATGGCTACACCTTC; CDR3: CATSRGAGLLYGYTF
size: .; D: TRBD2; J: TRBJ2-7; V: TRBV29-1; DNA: TGCAGCGTTCTACCCGGGACTAGATACGAGCAGTACTTC; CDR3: CSVLPGTRYEQYF
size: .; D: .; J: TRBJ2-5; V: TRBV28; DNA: TGTGCCAGCAGTTTACGGTCTTTCCGTGAGACCCAGTACTTC; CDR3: CASSLRSFRETQYF
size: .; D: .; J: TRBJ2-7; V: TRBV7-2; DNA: TGTGCCAGCAGCTTAAACCACTTCGGGGTTGGGGAGCAGTACTTC; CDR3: CASSLNHFGVGEQYF
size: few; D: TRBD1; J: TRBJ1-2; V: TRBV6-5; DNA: TGTGCCAGCAGTTCGCCGGGACAGGGAGGTTTGGGGAACTATGGCTACACCTTC; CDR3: CASSSPGQGGLGNYGYTF
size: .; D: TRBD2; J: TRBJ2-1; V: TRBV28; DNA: TGTGCCAGCAGACCAACTAGCGGGAGGCTTGACAATGAGCAGTTCTTC; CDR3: CASRPTSGRLDNEQFF
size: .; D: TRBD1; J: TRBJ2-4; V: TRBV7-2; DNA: TGTGCCAGCAGCGCCGACAGGGGGCGACAAAACATTCAGTACTTC; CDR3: CASSADRGRQNIQYF
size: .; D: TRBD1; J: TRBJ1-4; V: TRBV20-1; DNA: TGCAGTGCTACACAGGGGGTCTCACCTAATGAAAAACTGTTTTTT; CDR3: CSATQGVSPNEKLFF
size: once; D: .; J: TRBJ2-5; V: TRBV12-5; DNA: TGTGCTAGTGGTTGGGTCCCGGAGCAGTACTTC; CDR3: CASGWVPEQYF
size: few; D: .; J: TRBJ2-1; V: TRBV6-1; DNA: TGTGCCAGCAGTGAAGATTCTGGGGGGACTGAGCAGTTCTTC; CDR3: CASSEDSGGTEQFF
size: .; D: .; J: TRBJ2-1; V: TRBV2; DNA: TGTGCCAGCAGTCATACCCGGACAGAGCGTTCCTACAATGAGCAGTTCTTC; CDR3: CASSHTRTERSYNEQFF
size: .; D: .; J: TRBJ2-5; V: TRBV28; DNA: TGTGCCAGCAGCCCTGCCAAGTTTGGTCACCAAGAGACCCAGTACTTC; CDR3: CASSPAKFGHQETQYF
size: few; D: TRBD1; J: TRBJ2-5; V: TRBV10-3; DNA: TGTGCCTCATCCAAGGGGGCTCTAGCTCATCCAGAGACCCAGTACTTC; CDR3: CASSKGALAHPETQYF
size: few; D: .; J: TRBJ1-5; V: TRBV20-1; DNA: TGCAGTGCTAGCCCCAGGGCGGTCAATCAGCCCCAGCATTTT; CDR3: CSASPRAVNQPQHF
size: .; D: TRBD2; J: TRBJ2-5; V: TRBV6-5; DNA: TGTGCCAGCAGTTACGGCGGGGGGGCCAAAGAGACCCAGTACTTC; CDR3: CASSYGGGAKETQYF
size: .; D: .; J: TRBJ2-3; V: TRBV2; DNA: TGTGCCAGCAGTGATCCGGGGACTAGCACAGATACGCAGTATTTT; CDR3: CASSDPGTSTDTQYF
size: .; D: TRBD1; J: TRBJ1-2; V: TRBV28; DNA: TGTGCCAGTTCAACGACAGGGCCTGCTAACTATGGCTACACCTTC; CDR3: CASSTTGPANYGYTF
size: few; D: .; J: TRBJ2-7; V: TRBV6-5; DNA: TGTGCCAGCAGTTATCTGGCGGCGGGAACCTACGAGCAGTACTTC; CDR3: CASSYLAAGTYEQYF
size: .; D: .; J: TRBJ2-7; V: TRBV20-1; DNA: TGCAGTGCTAGTCCCACTACCCCTAGCTCCTACGAGCAGTACTTC; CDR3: CSASPTTPSSYEQYF
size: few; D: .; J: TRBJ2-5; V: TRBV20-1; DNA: TGCAGTGGGTCCCGGGAGACCCAGTACTTC; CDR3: CSGSRETQYF
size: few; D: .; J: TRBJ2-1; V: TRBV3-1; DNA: TGTGCCAGCAGCCAAGTTCGTCTTGGATCCTACAATGAGCAGTTCTTC; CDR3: CASSQVRLGSYNEQFF
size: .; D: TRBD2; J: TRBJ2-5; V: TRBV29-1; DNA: TGCAGCGCTCGACTAGCGGGAGGCCCAGGGGAGACCCAGTACTTC; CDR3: CSARLAGGPGETQYF
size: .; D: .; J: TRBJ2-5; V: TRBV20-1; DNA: TGCAGTGCTAGATCCGGGCAGGGGAAGGTAGAGACCCAGTACTTC; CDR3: CSARSGQGKVETQYF
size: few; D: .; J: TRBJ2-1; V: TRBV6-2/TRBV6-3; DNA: TGTGCCAGCAGTTACGCGGACAGAGCGGGTGAGCAGTTCTTC; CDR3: CASSYADRAGEQFF
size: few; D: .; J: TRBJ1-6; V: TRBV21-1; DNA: TGTGCCAGCAGCAAAGTATTCAGGAGCTCCTATAATTCACCCCTCCACTTT; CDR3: CASSKVFRSSYNSPLHF
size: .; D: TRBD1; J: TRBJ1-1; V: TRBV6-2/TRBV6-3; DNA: TGTGCCAGCAGTCCCTCGAGGGACAGCTACACTGAAGCTTTCTTT; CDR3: CASSPSRDSYTEAFF